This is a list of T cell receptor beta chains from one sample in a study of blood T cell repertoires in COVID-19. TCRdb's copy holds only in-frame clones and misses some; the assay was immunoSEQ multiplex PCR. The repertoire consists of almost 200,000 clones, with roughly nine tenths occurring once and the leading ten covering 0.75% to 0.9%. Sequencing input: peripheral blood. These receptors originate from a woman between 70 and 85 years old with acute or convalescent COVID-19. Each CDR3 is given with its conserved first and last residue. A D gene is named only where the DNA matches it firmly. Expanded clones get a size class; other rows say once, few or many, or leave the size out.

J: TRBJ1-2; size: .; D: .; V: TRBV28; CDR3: CASRVTGTSRYGYTF; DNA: TGTGCCAGCAGGGTAACCGGGACATCTCGCTATGGCTACACCTTC
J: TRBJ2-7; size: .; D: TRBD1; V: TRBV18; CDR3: CASSPRQGSSYEQYF; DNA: TGTGCCAGCTCACCTCGACAGGGGAGCTCCTACGAGCAGTACTTC
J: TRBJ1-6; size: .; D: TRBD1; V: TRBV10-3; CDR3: CAIRGETGANSPLHF; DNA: TGTGCCATCAGAGGGGAGACAGGGGCTAATTCACCCCTCCACTTT
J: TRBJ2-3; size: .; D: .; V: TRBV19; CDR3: CASSNIVPDTQYF; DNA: TGTGCCAGTAGTAATATCGTCCCAGATACGCAGTATTTT
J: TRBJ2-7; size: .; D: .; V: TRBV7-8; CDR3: CASSLSPDGQRPYEQYF; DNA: TGTGCCAGCAGCTTATCCCCCGATGGACAGAGACCCTACGAGCAGTACTTC
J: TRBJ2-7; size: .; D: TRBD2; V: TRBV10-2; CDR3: CASSRAGGPHEQYF; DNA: TGCGCCAGCAGTCGAGCGGGGGGGCCCCACGAGCAGTACTTC
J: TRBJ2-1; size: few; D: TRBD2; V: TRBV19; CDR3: CASSRPQGTSGRANEQFF; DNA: TGTGCCAGTAGTAGGCCTCAGGGGACTAGCGGGAGGGCCAATGAGCAGTTCTTC
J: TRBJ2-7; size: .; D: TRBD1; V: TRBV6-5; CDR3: CASSYRGTGDYEQYF; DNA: TGTGCCAGCAGTTACCGCGGGACAGGGGACTACGAGCAGTACTTC
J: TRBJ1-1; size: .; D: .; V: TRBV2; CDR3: CASSGQSNTEAFF; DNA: TGTGCCAGCAGTGGACAGAGTAACACTGAAGCTTTCTTT
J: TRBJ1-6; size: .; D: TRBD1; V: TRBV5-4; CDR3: CASSLRTGGNSPLHF; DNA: TGTGCCAGCAGCTTGAGGACAGGGGGAAATTCACCCCTCCACTTT
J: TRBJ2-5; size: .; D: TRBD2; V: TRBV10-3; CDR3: CAISGGGNLETQYF; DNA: TGTGCCATCAGTGGGGGGGGTAACCTAGAGACCCAGTACTTC
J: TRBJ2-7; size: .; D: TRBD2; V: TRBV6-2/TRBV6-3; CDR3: CASSYRGGGYYEQYF; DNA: TGTGCCAGCAGTTACCGCGGGGGGGGTTACTACGAGCAGTACTTC
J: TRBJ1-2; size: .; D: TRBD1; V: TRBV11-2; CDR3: CASSFTGQGNGYTF; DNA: TGTGCCAGCAGCTTCACGGGACAGGGGAATGGCTACACCTTC
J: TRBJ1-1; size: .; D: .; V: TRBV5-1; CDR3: CASSLEPGGNTEAFF; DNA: TGCGCCAGCAGCTTGGAACCCGGGGGGAACACTGAAGCTTTCTTT
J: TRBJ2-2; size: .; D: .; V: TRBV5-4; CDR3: CASSLGRGNTGELFF; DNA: TGTGCCAGCAGCTTGGGGCGGGGGAACACCGGGGAGCTGTTTTTT
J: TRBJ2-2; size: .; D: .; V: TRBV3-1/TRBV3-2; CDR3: CASSPSTYTGELFF; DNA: TGTGCCAGCAGCCCTTCCACTTACACCGGGGAGCTGTTTTTT
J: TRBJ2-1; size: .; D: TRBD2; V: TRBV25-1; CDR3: CASSEHGEGTNEQFF; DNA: TGTGCCAGCAGTGAGCACGGGGAGGGAACGAATGAGCAGTTCTTC
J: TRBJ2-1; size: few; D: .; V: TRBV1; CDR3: CTSSQPTSSGGAYEQFF; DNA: TGCACCAGCAGCCAACCCACGTCTAGCGGGGGGGCCTATGAGCAGTTCTTC
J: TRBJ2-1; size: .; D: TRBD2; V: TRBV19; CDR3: CATEGLAGANEQFF; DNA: TGTGCCACCGAGGGACTAGCGGGAGCTAATGAGCAGTTCTTC
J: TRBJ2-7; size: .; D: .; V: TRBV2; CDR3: CASSQTPDSPKYF; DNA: TGTGCCAGCAGTCAAACACCGGACAGTCCTAAGTACTTC
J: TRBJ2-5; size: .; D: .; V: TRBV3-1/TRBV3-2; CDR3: CASSPSPRNQETQYF; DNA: TGTGCCAGCAGCCCCTCGCCGCGGAACCAAGAGACCCAGTACTTC